Sequencing of this T cell receptor (beta chain) was carried out in a study of T cells in Graves' hyperthyroidism and ophthalmopathy. Comments on this clonotype: Its antigen is not known.

Overall study findings and caveats: Ophthalmopathy was distinguished from stable hyperthyroidism by 13 V-J signatures.

Germline assignment: CDR1 LNHDA and CDR2 SQIVND (reference sequence). CDR3 length: 16 residues. V was pared by 0 bases and J by 3 bases, with 12 bases between. The CDR3 regions of TCR beta were amplified from RNA transcripts. First-round RT-PCR with HTBI primers amplified the TCR CDR3 region. TCRdb analysed the multiplex PCR reads with MiXCR anew, one entry per CDR3 protein. Here the sample spans over 500,000 distinct CDR3 sequences, roughly 18% being singletons. The material sequenced was blood. This receptor was taken from a woman aged 18-29 years with Graves' ophthalmopathy. V and J are TRBV19 and TRBJ1-5; weak D call: TRBD1 (6 bases). The CDR3 DNA follows: TGTGCCAGTAGTATAGATCGCGGACAGATCAATCAGCCCCAGCATTTT. Encoded protein: CASSIDRGQINQPQHF.